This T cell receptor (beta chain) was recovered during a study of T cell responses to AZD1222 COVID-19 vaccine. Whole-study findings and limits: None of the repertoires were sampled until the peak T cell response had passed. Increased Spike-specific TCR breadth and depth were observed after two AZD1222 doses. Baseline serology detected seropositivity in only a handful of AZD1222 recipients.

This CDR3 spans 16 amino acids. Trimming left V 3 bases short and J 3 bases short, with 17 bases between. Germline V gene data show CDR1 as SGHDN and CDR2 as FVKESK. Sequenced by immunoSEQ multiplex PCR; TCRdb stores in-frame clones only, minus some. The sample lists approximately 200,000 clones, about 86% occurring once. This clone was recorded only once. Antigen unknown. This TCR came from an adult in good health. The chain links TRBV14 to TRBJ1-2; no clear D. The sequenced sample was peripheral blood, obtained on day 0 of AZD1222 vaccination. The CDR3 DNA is TGTGCCAGCAGCCAGACTGAGACACGGTCCCACTATGGCTACACCTTC. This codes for CASSQTETRSHYGYTF.